The 15 T cell receptor beta chains presented below share a single source sample, sequenced in a study of T cells in Graves' hyperthyroidism and ophthalmopathy (dated by TCRdb to 2018 to 2020). Library creation used multiplex PCR. This sample was sequenced with an Illumina HiSeq 2000. TCR beta CDR3 regions were amplified from RNA transcripts. The first round of RT-PCR for the TCR CDR3 was performed with the HTBI primer set and the Qiagen OneStep RT-PCR kit. TCRdb reprocessed the public reads (quality trimming at Q25 with fastp, clone calling with MiXCR) and kept in-frame beta chains. CDR3 protein duplicates are merged, each entry listing the most common genes and DNA. The sample table shows hundreds of thousands of distinct CDR3 sequences, and around 20% are seen once. Roughly 60% of the sample lies in the top ten. The sequencing sample was made of blood. Receptors were obtained from a man younger than 45 with Graves' ophthalmopathy.

The rearrangement links TRBV20-1 to TRBJ2-3; tentative D call: TRBD2 (5 bases). The CDR3 is made up of 13 amino acids. CDR1 is DFQATT and CDR2 is SNEGSKA in the germline V gene (reference sequence). The V and J ends lost 1 base and 6 bases respectively, with 11 bases between them. CDR3 in DNA: TGCAGTGCTAGAGCTGCGGGCGTCGATACGCAGTATTTT. Amino acids: CSARAAGVDTQYF.

The J gene is TRBJ2-2, the V gene TRBV18; TRBD2 matches 10 bases. This CDR3 has 17 residues. V gave up 2 bases and J gave up 3 bases; unmatched junction bases: 6. The germline CDR1 and CDR2 sequences are KGHSH and LQKENI. As DNA, the CDR3 is TGTGCCAGCTCACCAAGCCCTAGCGGGAGTCACACCGGGGAGCTGTTTTTT. Amino acids: CASSPSPSGSHTGELFF.

V gene TRBV10-3 combines with J gene TRBJ2-3; 9 nucleotides match TRBD2. V trimming: 3 bases; J trimming: 0 bases; junction bases outside the gene matches: 1. CDR1 ENHRY and CDR2 SYGVKD come from the germline V gene. The CDR3 consists of 15 residues. CDR3 bases: TGTGCCATCAGTGAAGGGACTAGCAGCACAGATACGCAGTATTTT. It yields the protein CAISEGTSSTDTQYF.

This clonotype is a singleton in its sample. This CDR3 is missing its conserved last phenylalanine or tryptophan, likely due to a read error. V usage is TRBV5-5 and J usage is TRBJ2-7; TRBD2 matches 10 bases. The V and J ends lost 0 bases and 3 bases, in that order; junction bases with no gene match: 6. Germline V gene data show CDR1 as SGHKS and CDR2 as YYEKEE (reference sequence). This CDR3 comprises 16 residues. The CDR3 here is CASSLGGTSVNYEQYL. For the CDR3, the DNA is TGTGCCAGCAGCTTGGGGGGGACTAGCGTTAACTACGAGCAGTACCTC.

This clonotype was observed a handful of times. CDR3 protein: CASTKNNEQFF. CDR3 DNA: TGTGCCAGCACCAAGAACAATGAGCAGTTCTTC. The rearrangement uses TRBV28 and TRBJ2-1; D uncertain. The CDR3 length is 11 residues. Germline loops: CDR1 MDHEN, CDR2 SYDVKM. Trimming took 7 bases from V and 5 from J, leaving 6 bases between them.

In DNA form, the CDR3 reads TGTGCCAGCAGATTAGGGGTGTTGGCAGATACGCAGTATTTT. Translation: CASRLGVLADTQYF. This rearrangement joins TRBV6-1 to TRBJ2-3; D is possibly TRBD1 (5 bases). The ends were cut back, 6 bases at V and 4 bases at J, with 14 bases in the middle. Germline V gene sequence: CDR1 MNHNS, CDR2 SASEGT. This CDR3 has 14 residues.

A few counts support this clonotype. The chain couples TRBV3-1 to TRBJ2-2; no reliable D call. The V end lost 1 base, the J end lost 3 bases, and 3 bases lay between the germline ends. This CDR3 has 13 amino acids. In germline, CDR1 is LGHDT, CDR2 YNNKEL (reference sequence). The CDR3 bases are TGTGCCAGCAGCCAAGCGGACACCGGGGAGCTGTTTTTT. Translating gives CASSQADTGELFF.

This chain joins TRBV9 and TRBJ2-2; TRBD1 agrees at 8 bases. Germline loops: CDR1 SGDLS, CDR2 YYNGEE. The CDR3 sequence is 15 residues long. The trim removed 0 bases at V and 4 bases at J, leaving 2 bases unmatched. CDR3 DNA sequence: TGTGCCAGCAGCGTAGTAACAGGGGGCACCGGGGAGCTGTTTTTT. It translates to CASSVVTGGTGELFF.

This clonotype was detected only a few times. V and J are TRBV20-1 and TRBJ1-2; D not resolved. This CDR3 comprises 11 residues. Germline V CDR1 and CDR2: DFQATT, SNEGSKA (reference sequence). V was clipped by 0 bases and J by 6 bases, with 5 bases between them. CDR3 amino acids: CSARDPDGYTF. The CDR3 bases are TGCAGTGCTAGAGATCCAGATGGCTACACCTTC.

Details on this clonotype: At one boundary the junction diverges from the germline segment, which might be a read error. V and J are TRBV11-2 and TRBJ1-6; D remains ambiguous. This CDR3 is 17 amino acids long. The germline V gene has CDR1 SGHAT and CDR2 FQNNGV. The CDR3 sequence is CVSSFGPKGVVRSPLHF. CDR3 DNA sequence: TGTGTCAGCAGCTTTGGGCCCAAGGGAGTTGTGCGTTCACCCCTCCACTTT.

The table lists this clonotype with a few counts. The J gene is TRBJ2-7, the V gene TRBV20-1; 7 nucleotides match TRBD2. The CDR3 extends over 13 amino acids. V shed 5 bases and J 0 bases; nucleotides not matched to a gene: 4. Germline CDR1 is DFQATT and CDR2 is SNEGSKA (reference sequence). The CDR3 nucleotides are TGCAGTGCTTCAGCGGGACCCTCCTACGAGCAGTACTTC. Translation gives CSASAGPSYEQYF.

The chain is built from TRBV10-3 and TRBJ2-7; 10 bases are a match to TRBD2. In germline, CDR1 is ENHRY, CDR2 SYGVKD. V shed 6 bases and J 4 bases; nucleotides not matched to a gene: 6. CDR3 length equals 14 residues. The CDR3 nucleotides are TGTGCCATCAGGCTAGCGGGAGAGAGGTACGAGCAGTACTTC. Translated: CAIRLAGERYEQYF.

This sequence joins TRBV7-9 and TRBJ2-2; TRBD2 agrees at 9 bases. The V and J ends lost 5 bases and 10 bases, in that order; junction bases with no gene match: 11. The germline V gene has CDR1 SEHNR and CDR2 FQNEAQ (reference sequence). This CDR3 is built from 15 residues. The CDR3 loop is CASSVGASGTLELFF. CDR3 DNA: TGTGCCAGCAGCGTGGGGGCTAGCGGGACGCTGGAGCTGTTTTTT.

This clonotype has at least ten counts. This rearrangement joins TRBV28 to TRBJ2-2; D gene unclear. Germline V gene data show CDR1 as MDHEN and CDR2 as SYDVKM. CDR3 length equals 15 residues. V lost 7 bases, J lost 1 base, and 13 bases lay in between. The chain's CDR3 is CASTSTPQNTGELFF. The CDR3 nucleotides read TGTGCCAGCACCTCGACGCCCCAGAACACCGGGGAGCTGTTTTTT.

This clonotype was observed at least ten times. The rearrangement uses TRBV12-3 or TRBV12-4 and TRBJ2-1, with 7 nucleotides matching TRBD2. The CDR3 totals 15 residues. V trimming: 4 bases; J trimming: 4 bases; junction bases outside the gene matches: 7. DNA for the CDR3: TGTGCCAGCAGTTCCACTAGCGTCAAATACAATGAGCAGTTCTTC. Translated, it gives CASSSTSVKYNEQFF.